The present TCR beta chain was sequenced within a study of CD8+ T cells in alopecia areata. On the study more broadly: Scalp area affected, as a percentage, set the severity score of treated patients. Study results and caveats: Elevated clonality characterized lesional scalp relative to normal scalp, particularly in alopecia totalis/universalis.

Between the trimmed V and J ends, which lost 4 bases and 0 bases, there was a span of 16 bases. The CDR3 length is 17 residues. CDR1 and CDR2 from the germline V gene are LNHDA and SQIVND (reference sequence). Treatment described: oral pan-JAK inhibitor, 5-10 mg twice daily. In alopecia areata patients, both lesional scalp punch biopsies and peripheral blood were collected. As the sequencing template, cDNA was produced by extracting RNA and reverse transcribing it. TCRdb keeps only in-frame clones here, not all; method: immunoSEQ multiplex PCR. The repertoire holds around 150,000 clones, with 60% to 75% as singletons. This clone was counted a few times. Its antigen is not known.

This clonotype was obtained from a human donor with alopecia areata. The sample was CD4+ T cells sorted from blood, taken at week 24, from a patient treated with tofacitinib. The chain carries TRBV19 and TRBJ2-1; D possibly corresponds to TRBD1 (5 bases). CDR3 DNA sequence: TGTGCCAGTAGTACCAACTTCAGGGTAAGCTCCTACAATGAGCAGTTCTTC. It specifies CASSTNFRVSSYNEQFF.